The 9 T cell receptor beta chains listed next were all sequenced from one sample in a study of human T cells and chemical hapten exposure. TCRdb analysed the RACE reads with MiXCR anew, one entry per CDR3 protein. The sample contains about 360,000 distinct CDR3 sequences, roughly 6.9% of which appear only once. Time point defined: patch test 1, 2 weeks after DPC sensitization. The treatment denotes: therapeutic diphenylcyclopropenone sensitization with weekly scalp DPC. Sequencing used whole blood, obtained in connection with sensitization to the hapten diphenylcyclopropenone (DPC). The receptors shown here come from a woman aged 18-29 years with alopecia areata. Some clones in this sample may be carry-over from other donors' samples.

This chain links TRBV20-1 with TRBJ2-7; 8 positions agree with TRBD1. In germline, CDR1 is DFQATT, CDR2 SNEGSKA (reference sequence). The CDR3 consists of 14 residues. J was trimmed by 4 bases and V by 0 bases; bases with no gene match: 5. CDR3 amino acids: CSARDIGQGYEQYF. The DNA for the CDR3 is TGCAGTGCTAGAGATATAGGACAGGGTTACGAGCAGTACTTC.

This clonotype was detected only a few times. This sequence joins TRBV10-3 and TRBJ1-5; TRBD1 is a possible D gene (5 bases). Germline V gene data show CDR1 as ENHRY and CDR2 as SYGVKD. This CDR3 region has 15 residues. The V end was cut by 4 bases, the J end by 4 bases, with 14 bases between. The DNA of the CDR3 is TGTGCCATCAGTGTTGGCCCCGACAGTAATCAGCCCCAGCATTTT. Encoded protein: CAISVGPDSNQPQHF.

A few counts support this clonotype. This chain uses TRBV20-1 with TRBJ2-7, with D possibly matching TRBD2 (7 bases). Germline-derived CDR1 and CDR2 are DFQATT and SNEGSKA (reference sequence). Trimming shortened V by 3 bases and J by 2 bases, and 20 bases separated the two germline ends. This CDR3 comprises 16 residues. DNA of the CDR3: TGCAGTGCTAGGCCTCGTGGGGGGGCGAGCCCCTACGAGCAGTACTTC. Protein sequence: CSARPRGGASPYEQYF.

This chain links TRBV2 with TRBJ1-2; 7 bases line up with TRBD1. The CDR3 sequence is 13 residues long. Germline trimming cut 7 bases from V and 7 bases from J; bases unmatched to any gene: 9. Germline assignment: CDR1 SNHLY and CDR2 FYNNEI. The CDR3 spells CASNPTGSSGYTF. The DNA of the CDR3 is TGTGCCAGCAACCCGACAGGGAGCAGTGGCTACACCTTC.

This clonotype has a count of ten or more. The gene calls are TRBV18 and TRBJ1-5; 9 bases are a match to TRBD1. With 4 bases clipped from V and 8 bases from J, the junction kept 12 bases outside the gene matches. The germline V gene encodes CDR1 KGHSH and CDR2 LQKENI. This CDR3 region has 16 residues. The CDR3 nucleotides are TGTGCCAGCTCACAGATCCCCGGGACAGGGATAAAGCCCCAGCATTTT. It yields the protein CASSQIPGTGIKPQHF.

This clonotype has ten or more counts. The rearrangement joins TRBV4-1 to TRBJ2-5, with 8 nucleotides matching TRBD1. Germline V gene sequence: CDR1 MGHRA, CDR2 YSYEKL. With V trimmed by 4 bases and J by 1 base, 5 bases remained unmatched. The CDR3 has 15 residues. The CDR3: CASSPGQGVQETQYF. CDR3 nucleotide sequence: TGCGCCAGCAGCCCAGGACAGGGCGTCCAAGAGACCCAGTACTTC.

V usage is TRBV7-9 and J usage is TRBJ2-1; D is perhaps TRBD1 or TRBD2 (6 bases each). With 3 bases removed from V and 7 bases from J, the gap between germline ends came to 16 bases. The germline V gene has CDR1 SEHNR and CDR2 FQNEAQ (reference sequence). The CDR3 is 15 amino acids. The CDR3 loop reads CASSLRGVSTNEQFF. The CDR3 DNA sequence: TGTGCCAGCAGCTTGAGGGGGGTCTCGACGAATGAGCAGTTCTTC.

Many counts were recorded for this clonotype. The V gene is TRBV18, the J gene TRBJ2-7; TRBD2 matches 13 bases. Germline CDR1 reads KGHSH; CDR2 reads LQKENI. This CDR3 spans 15 amino acids. V gave up 5 bases and J gave up 2 bases; unmatched junction bases: 3. The CDR3 protein is CASSRTSGGTYEQYF. DNA of the CDR3: TGTGCCAGCTCAAGGACTAGCGGGGGAACCTACGAGCAGTACTTC.

This clonotype was seen at least ten times. The chain joins TRBV7-2 to TRBJ2-5; D is unresolved. Germline V gene sequence: CDR1 SGHTA, CDR2 FQGNSA. Trimming stripped 3 bases from V and 4 bases from J, with 15 bases between. This CDR3 has 15 amino acids. CDR3 bases: TGTGCCAGCAGCTTTTCTCGGAGCGTCGGAGAGACCCAGTACTTC. This sequence encodes CASSFSRSVGETQYF.